This T cell receptor (beta chain) was observed in a study of spatial heterogeneity in lung cancer (dated by TCRdb to between 2018 and 2021). Study-wide context: More beta-chain than alpha-chain transcripts were consistently detected, likely reflecting higher beta-chain transcript abundance. At surgery, over 200 tumor regions, approximately 64 matched nontumor lung samples and fewer than 60 PBMC samples were TCR-sequenced for both alpha and beta chains. TCR alpha and beta repertoires were quantitatively compared across multiple tumor regions, matched nontumor lung and blood in non-small cell lung cancer. In the raw uncorrected reads, each unique combination of TCR and UMI appeared on average more than ten times. Nonsynonymous mutation counts, determined by whole-exome sequencing of tumor tissue, were related to TCR repertoire features.

Based on its abundance in the sample, this clonotype is medium-sized (0.01 to 0.1%). The target of this receptor is not known. There are no base qualities to consult, and no much larger clone falls within one base. The library was made by 5' RACE. The reads were generated on a NextSeq 500. To allow correction of PCR and sequencing errors, the TCR library protocol tagged every TCR cDNA molecule with a unique molecular identifier. Processing in the source paper ran as follows. TCR identification, UMI-based error correction and CDR3 extraction were all carried out with Decombinator tools. Expanded TCRs were defined as those above a frequency of 2 per 1,000, corresponding to the top 1% of the tumor frequency distribution. Each repertoire was subsampled 100 times to 5,000 TCRs, after which Renyi diversity was computed with the R vegan package. CDR3 similarity networks were built from amino acid triplet string-kernel similarity, with CDR3s being connected when pairwise similarity was above 0.82. Using fastp at Q25 and MiXCR, TCRdb reprocessed the public reads and kept productive beta chains. Merged by CDR3 protein, the rows form single entries marked with the most common genes and DNA. TCRdb's processing, not the authors' own work, is the source of the V and J calls. Recorded for this sample are 8,500 to 13,000 distinct CDR3 sequences; 8.6% of them occurred a single time. The ten top clones hold under 30% of the sample.

General conclusions and limits of the study: Ubiquitous expanded tumor TCRs were found in blood more often at tumor resection than at routine follow-up. Additional single-cell paired TCR alpha and beta sequencing was considered necessary to confirm, at a functional level, the hypothesis that regional TCRs recognize regional mutations.

V and J lose 7 bases and 4 bases, and a span of 14 bases separates them. The germline V gene provides CDR1 MNHEY and CDR2 SVGEGT. The CDR3 numbers 14 residues from cysteine through phenylalanine. CDR3 DNA is the only sequence kept; it has 42 bases, read in frame from the first base. The time point label of this sample denotes: sample taken at primary tumor resection. TCR sequencing used whole RNA extracted from tumor and nontumor lung tissue, or from cryopreserved PBMC samples, without cell sorting. Samples were obtained from 72 patients with early-stage, untreated non-small cell lung cancer from the lung TRACERx cohort. Patients were selected for TCR sequencing only if sufficient RNA was available from at least two tumor regions.

Here the sequenced sample was PBMCs, taken at surgery. This receptor was obtained from a male donor with early-stage non-small cell lung cancer. The chain is encoded by TRBV6-2 or TRBV6-3 joined to TRBJ1-5; the D gene assignment is ambiguous. CDR3 reads: CASKYAWENQPQHF. The nucleotide sequence is given as TGTGCCAGCAAATATGCGTGGGAGAATCAGCCCCAGCATTTT.